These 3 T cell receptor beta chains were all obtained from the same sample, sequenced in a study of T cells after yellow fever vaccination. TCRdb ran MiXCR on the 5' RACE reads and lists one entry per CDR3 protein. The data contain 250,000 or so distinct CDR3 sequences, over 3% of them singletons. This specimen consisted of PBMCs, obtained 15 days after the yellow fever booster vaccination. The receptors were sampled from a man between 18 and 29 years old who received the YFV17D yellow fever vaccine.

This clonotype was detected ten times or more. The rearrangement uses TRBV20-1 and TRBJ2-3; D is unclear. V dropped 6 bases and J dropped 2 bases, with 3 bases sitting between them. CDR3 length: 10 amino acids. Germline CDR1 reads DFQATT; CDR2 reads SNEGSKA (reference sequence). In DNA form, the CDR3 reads TGCAGTGCCATCACAGATACGCAGTATTTT. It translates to CSAITDTQYF.

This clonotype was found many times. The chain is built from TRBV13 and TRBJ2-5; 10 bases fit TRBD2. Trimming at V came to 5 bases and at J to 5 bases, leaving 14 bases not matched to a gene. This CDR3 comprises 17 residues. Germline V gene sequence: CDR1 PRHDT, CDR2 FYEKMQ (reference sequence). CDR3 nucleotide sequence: TGTGCCAGCAGCGAACGGATTAGCGGGGGGACACGGGAGACCCAGTACTTC. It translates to CASSERISGGTRETQYF.

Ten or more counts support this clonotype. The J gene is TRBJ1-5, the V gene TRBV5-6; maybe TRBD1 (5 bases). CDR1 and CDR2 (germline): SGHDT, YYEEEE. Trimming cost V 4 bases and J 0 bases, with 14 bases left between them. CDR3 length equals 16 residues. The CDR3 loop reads CASSTRGGNSNQPQHF. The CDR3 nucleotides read TGTGCCAGCAGCACCCGGGGGGGGAATAGCAATCAGCCCCAGCATTTT.